One T cell receptor beta chain is described in this entry. This table comes from immunoSEQ multiplex PCR, and its TCRdb copy is limited to in-frame clones, with some not included. The sample carries some 95,000 clones, about 86% recorded once. V was pared by 4 bases and J by 2 bases, with 11 bases between. CDR1 and CDR2 from the germline V gene are MNHEY and SVGEGT. The CDR3 runs 14 residues. This sample was taken from a study of T cell responses to AZD1222 COVID-19 vaccine. The sample in question was peripheral blood, obtained on day 0 of AZD1222 vaccination. The rearrangement uses TRBV6-2 or TRBV6-3 and TRBJ1-2; D is unclear. This TCR was sampled from an adult in good health. CDR3 DNA: TGTGCCAGCAGTTTCTTGACGGAGAACTATGGCTACACCTTC. It encodes CASSFLTENYGYTF.